The 25 T cell receptor beta chains listed next were all sequenced from one sample in a study of T cell repertoires in cytomegalovirus infection. For these receptors, no antigen is known. TCRdb re-analysed the reads in MiXCR, keeping a single row per CDR3 protein. The table has some 800,000 distinct CDR3 sequences, 30% to 35% seen once. The source material was cultured CD8+ T cells from PBMCs, sampled from culture after CMV antigen stimulation. These receptors originate from a human donor in good health (CMV status not recorded). Some clones in this sample may be carry-over from other donors' samples.

This clonotype has only a few counts. V usage is TRBV12-3 or TRBV12-4 and J usage is TRBJ1-6; D is ambiguous. CDR3 length: 11 amino acids. V was shortened by 1 base and J by 11 bases, with 3 bases between the two germline ends. The CDR3 loop reads CASSLGTPLHF. DNA for the CDR3: TGTGCCAGCAGTTTAGGGACACCCCTCCACTTT.

This rearrangement joins TRBV27 to TRBJ1-1; no firm D call. The germline gives CDR1 MNHEY, CDR2 SMNVEV (reference sequence). CDR3 length: 14 residues. With 5 bases removed from V and 0 bases from J, the gap between germline ends came to 10 bases. The CDR3 protein is CASSVDVMNTEAFF. CDR3 in DNA: TGTGCCAGCAGTGTGGACGTTATGAACACTGAAGCTTTCTTT.

The count of this clonotype is one. This sequence joins TRBV6-5 and TRBJ2-7; D is possibly TRBD1 (5 bases). Germline values: CDR1 MNHEY, CDR2 SVGAGI. The CDR3 extends over 14 amino acids. V lost 2 bases and J lost 3, with 11 bases in between. The CDR3 DNA sequence: TGTGCCAGCAGTTACAGGGGCATGGGCTACGAGCAGTACTTC. Translating it yields CASSYRGMGYEQYF.

Only a few counts were recorded for this clonotype. V is TRBV7-6 and J is TRBJ1-5, with D unresolved. The CDR3 loop spans 13 amino acids. The germline V gene has CDR1 SGHVS and CDR2 FNYEAQ. V gave up 3 bases and J gave up 6 bases, with 9 bases separating them. CDR3 DNA: TGTGCCAGCAGCTTCTCGACGGCTCAGCCCCAGCATTTT. It yields the protein CASSFSTAQPQHF.

This sequence joins TRBV27 and TRBJ2-1, with 13 bases matching TRBD2. Germline trimming cut 5 bases from V and 2 bases from J; bases unmatched to any gene: 12. CDR3 size: 19 residues. In germline, CDR1 is MNHEY, CDR2 SMNVEV (reference sequence). As DNA, the CDR3 is TGTGCCAGCAGTCATCAACTAGCGGGGGGGCTGTGGCCCTACAATGAGCAGTTCTTC. Translating it yields CASSHQLAGGLWPYNEQFF.

This clonotype was found a few times. This rearrangement joins TRBV7-6 to TRBJ2-3; D is possibly TRBD1 (5 bases). The CDR3 runs 16 residues. Trimming removed 4 bases at V and 2 bases at J, with 16 bases between. Germline CDR1 reads SGHVS; CDR2 reads FNYEAQ. DNA for the CDR3: TGTGCCAGCAGCTGGAGCCTGGGCAGGGTCACAGATACGCAGTATTTT. Amino acid sequence: CASSWSLGRVTDTQYF.

The CDR3, as DNA: TGTGCCAGCAGTGCCCCCGGGACAGGGATCCACAATGAGCAGTTCTTC. Translation: CASSAPGTGIHNEQFF. V is TRBV27 and J is TRBJ2-1; 9 nucleotides match TRBD1. The CDR3 length is 16 residues. With 5 bases clipped from V and 5 bases from J, the junction kept 10 bases outside the gene matches. Germline V gene data show CDR1 as MNHEY and CDR2 as SMNVEV (reference sequence).

This clonotype was seen repeatedly, ten times or more. The chain employs TRBV7-9 and TRBJ1-1, with TRBD1 as a possible D gene (5 bases). V lost 2 bases and J 0 bases, leaving 13 bases between the germline ends. CDR1 SEHNR and CDR2 FQNEAQ come from the germline V gene (reference sequence). CDR3 length: 16 residues. The CDR3 is CASSLKTRGMNTEAFF. The CDR3 DNA sequence: TGTGCCAGCAGCTTAAAAACGAGGGGCATGAACACTGAAGCTTTCTTT.

The gene calls are TRBV4-1 and TRBJ1-1; the D gene is possibly TRBD1 (5 bases). V lost 3 bases and J lost 4, with 12 bases in between. The CDR3 runs 14 residues. Looked up from germline, CDR1 is MGHRA and CDR2 is YSYEKL. CDR3 loop: CASSQEGYGTEAFF. The CDR3 DNA sequence: TGCGCCAGCAGCCAGGAGGGGTATGGCACTGAAGCTTTCTTT.

The chain recombines TRBV29-1 with TRBJ2-5; 15 positions agree with TRBD2. The V segment lost 0 bases and the J segment 3 bases; nucleotides outside the gene matches: 2. Germline CDR1 and CDR2: SQVTM and ANQGSEA. The CDR3 sequence is 16 residues long. CDR3 residues: CSVEEGLAGGKETQYF. The CDR3, as DNA: TGCAGCGTTGAAGAGGGACTAGCGGGGGGCAAAGAGACCCAGTACTTC.

The chain joins TRBV6-2 or TRBV6-3 to TRBJ1-5; D gene unclear. Germline V gives CDR1 MNHEY, CDR2 SVGEGT. CDR3 length equals 16 residues. Trimming left V 0 bases short and J 0 bases short, with 9 bases between. The CDR3 is CASSYSAAYSNQPQHF. CDR3 bases: TGTGCCAGCAGTTACTCAGCGGCGTATAGCAATCAGCCCCAGCATTTT.

In this sample, this clonotype turned up many times. The V gene is TRBV7-6, the J gene TRBJ1-1; 7 bases agree with TRBD1. This CDR3 comprises 14 residues. Trimming cost V 5 bases and J 1 base; bases outside gene matches: 4. Per germline, CDR1 SGHVS and CDR2 FNYEAQ. CDR3 DNA sequence: TGTGCCAGCAGCCAAGGACAGGAGAACACTGAAGCTTTCTTT. Its translation: CASSQGQENTEAFF.

This clonotype appeared once. The chain links TRBV4-1 to TRBJ2-2, with D uncertain. V was clipped by 3 bases and J by 4 bases, with 18 bases between them. The germline gives CDR1 MGHRA, CDR2 YSYEKL. The CDR3 length is 17 residues. The CDR3 DNA sequence: TGCGCCAGCAGCCACCGTTTTAATGCCGGTCCCACCGGGGAGCTGTTTTTT. Protein product: CASSHRFNAGPTGELFF.

V usage is TRBV6-1 and J usage is TRBJ2-7, with D hard to call. The CDR3 has 13 residues. CDR1 and CDR2 from the germline V gene are MNHNS and SASEGT. Deletions cut 3 bases from V and 3 bases from J, with 9 bases between. For the CDR3, the DNA is TGTGCCAGCAGTGATTCACAGTACTACGAGCAGTACGTC. This translates into CASSDSQYYEQYV.

This clonotype was recorded at least ten times. The chain carries TRBV6-5 and TRBJ2-2, with D tentatively TRBD1 (6 bases). V lost 0 bases and J lost 1, with 6 bases in between. This CDR3 has 15 amino acids. CDR1 and CDR2 from the germline V gene are MNHEY and SVGAGI. CDR3 DNA sequence: TGTGCCAGCAGTTACTCGACAGGGAACACCGGGGAGCTGTTTTTT. Translated: CASSYSTGNTGELFF.

The rearrangement links TRBV7-3 to TRBJ2-5, with D possibly matching TRBD2 (5 bases). Trimming pared 0 bases from V and 6 bases from J, leaving 11 bases between. Looked up from germline, CDR1 is SGHTA and CDR2 is FQGTGA. CDR3 length: 14 amino acids. The CDR3, as DNA: TGTGCCAGCAGCTTAACGGCCGGGGTCCAGACCCAGTACTTC. Its protein is CASSLTAGVQTQYF.

In this sample, this clonotype turned up a few times. The chain uses TRBV27 and TRBJ1-1; D not resolved. V was shortened by 0 bases and J by 4 bases, with 12 bases between the two germline ends. This CDR3 region has 15 residues. The V gene's germline CDR1 is MNHEY and CDR2 SMNVEV (reference sequence). As DNA, the CDR3 is TGTGCCAGCAGTTTATCAAAGCGTCTGAGCACTGAAGCTTTCTTT. Its translation: CASSLSKRLSTEAFF.

Turning to this clonotype: One base away lies a much larger clone, so this may be a sequencing read error. The chain combines TRBV12-3 or TRBV12-4 with TRBJ2-2; 9 bases are a match to TRBD1. This CDR3 spans 16 amino acids. With 8 bases clipped from V and 1 base from J, the junction kept 8 bases outside the gene matches. The CDR3 loop is CASGTPGQGNTGELFF. The CDR3 DNA sequence: TGTGCCAGCGGTACCCCGGGACAGGGGAACACCGGGGAGCTGTTTTTT.

The chain joins TRBV7-8 to TRBJ1-1; perhaps TRBD1 as D (6 bases). Germline V gene sequence: CDR1 SGHVS, CDR2 FQNEAQ. The CDR3 has 15 residues. Deletions cut 5 bases from V and 1 base from J, with 14 bases between. The CDR3 DNA reads as TGTGCCAGCAGCCCCATGGGGGGCGAGAACACTGAAGCTTTCTTT. Residues: CASSPMGGENTEAFF.

This chain joins TRBV6-5 and TRBJ1-1, with D hard to call. This CDR3 contains 15 residues. V gave up 1 base and J gave up 7 bases, with 16 bases separating them. Per the germline V gene, CDR1 is MNHEY and CDR2 is SVGAGI. The CDR3 loop is CASSYFEGLVDEAFF. Written as DNA, the CDR3 is TGTGCCAGCAGTTACTTCGAAGGGTTGGTCGATGAAGCTTTCTTT.

CDR3 in DNA: TGTGCCAGCAGTGAACGGACTAGCGGGGGGACCATCCCGGATACGCAGTATTTT. Translated, it gives CASSERTSGGTIPDTQYF. J is TRBJ2-3 and V is TRBV6-1, with TRBD2 matching 14 bases. Germline V gene lookup returns CDR1 MNHNS and CDR2 SASEGT. This CDR3 has 18 residues. Losses at the gene ends were 2 bases for V and 6 bases for J; bases not matched to a gene: 10.

Worth noting for this clonotype: Given a far larger clone just one base away, this is likely a sequencing read error. The CDR3 region is CASSIDYEQYF. For the CDR3, the DNA is TGTGCCAGCAGCATAGACTACGAGCAGTACTTC. The V call is TRBV5-5, the J call TRBJ2-7; no definite D call. Trimming removed 4 bases from V and 3 bases from J, with 5 bases in between. The CDR3 loop spans 11 amino acids. Germline V gives CDR1 SGHKS, CDR2 YYEKEE (reference sequence).

The V call is TRBV4-3, the J call TRBJ1-1; 8 nucleotides align to TRBD1. The germline V gene encodes CDR1 LGHNA and CDR2 YSLEER. The CDR3 extends over 17 amino acids. The V segment lost 0 bases and the J segment 7 bases; nucleotides outside the gene matches: 13. The CDR3 loop is CASSQEGARGRINEAFF. In DNA, the CDR3 is TGCGCCAGCAGCCAAGAGGGGGCCAGGGGGCGTATTAATGAAGCTTTCTTT.

This clonotype came up a few times. The rearrangement links TRBV7-3 to TRBJ2-1; D gene unclear. This CDR3 region has 16 residues. From germline, CDR1 is SGHTA and CDR2 FQGTGA. Trimming pared 2 bases from V and 2 bases from J, leaving 13 bases between. The CDR3 loop reads CASSLGVQLPYNEQFF. The CDR3 bases are TGTGCCAGCAGCTTAGGGGTGCAGCTCCCCTACAATGAGCAGTTCTTC.

This chain uses TRBV27 with TRBJ1-5; D unresolved. V was cut by 5 bases and J by 1 base, with 12 bases left in between. Germline-derived CDR1 and CDR2 are MNHEY and SMNVEV (reference sequence). The CDR3 contains 15 residues. In DNA form, the CDR3 reads TGTGCCAGCAGTCGGGCTTTGGGAAGCAATCAGCCCCAGCATTTT. Translation gives CASSRALGSNQPQHF.